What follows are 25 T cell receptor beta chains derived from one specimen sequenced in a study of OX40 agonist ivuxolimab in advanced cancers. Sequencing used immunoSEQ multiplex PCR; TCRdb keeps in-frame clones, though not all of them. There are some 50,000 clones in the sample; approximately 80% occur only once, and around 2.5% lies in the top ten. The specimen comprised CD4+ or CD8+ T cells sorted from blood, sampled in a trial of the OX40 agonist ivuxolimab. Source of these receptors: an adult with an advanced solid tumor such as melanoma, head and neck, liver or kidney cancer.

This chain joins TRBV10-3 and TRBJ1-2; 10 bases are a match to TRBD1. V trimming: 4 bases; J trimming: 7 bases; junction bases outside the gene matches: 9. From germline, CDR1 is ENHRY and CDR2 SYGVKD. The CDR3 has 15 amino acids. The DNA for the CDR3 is TGTGCCATCAGTGCCTGGGACAGGGGTTTAGGTGGCTACACCTTC. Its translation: CAISAWDRGLGGYTF.

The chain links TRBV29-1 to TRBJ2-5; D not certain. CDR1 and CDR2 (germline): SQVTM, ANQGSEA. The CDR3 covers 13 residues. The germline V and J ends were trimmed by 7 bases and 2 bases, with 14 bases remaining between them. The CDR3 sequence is CSAREDTQETQYF. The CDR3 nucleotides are TGCAGCGCCCGCGAAGACACACAAGAGACCCAGTACTTC.

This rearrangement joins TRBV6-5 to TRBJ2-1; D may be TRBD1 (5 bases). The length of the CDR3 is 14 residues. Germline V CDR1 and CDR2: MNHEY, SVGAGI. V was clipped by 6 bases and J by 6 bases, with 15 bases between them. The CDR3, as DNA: TGTGCCAGCAGGGACAAGCAAATCCGCAATGAGCAGTTCTTC. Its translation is CASRDKQIRNEQFF.

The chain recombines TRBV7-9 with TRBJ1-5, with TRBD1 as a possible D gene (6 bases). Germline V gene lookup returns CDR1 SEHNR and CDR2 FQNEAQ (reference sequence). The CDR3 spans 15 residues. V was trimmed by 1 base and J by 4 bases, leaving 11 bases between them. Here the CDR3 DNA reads TGTGCCAGCAGCTTAGAGGGAGGGGGTAATCAGCCCCAGCATTTT. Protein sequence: CASSLEGGGNQPQHF. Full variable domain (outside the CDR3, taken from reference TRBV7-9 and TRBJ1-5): DTGVSQNPRHKITKRGQNVTFRCDPISEHNRLYWYRQTLGQGPEFLTYFQNEAQLEKSRLLSDRFSAERPKGSFSTLEIQRTEQGDSAMYLCASSLEGGGNQPQHFGDGTRLSIL.

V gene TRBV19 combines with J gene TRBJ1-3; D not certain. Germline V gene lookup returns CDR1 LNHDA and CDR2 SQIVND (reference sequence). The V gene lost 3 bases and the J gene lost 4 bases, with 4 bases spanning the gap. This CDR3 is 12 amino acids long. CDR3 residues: CASSMSGNTIYF. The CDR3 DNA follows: TGTGCCAGTAGTATGTCGGGAAACACCATATATTTT.

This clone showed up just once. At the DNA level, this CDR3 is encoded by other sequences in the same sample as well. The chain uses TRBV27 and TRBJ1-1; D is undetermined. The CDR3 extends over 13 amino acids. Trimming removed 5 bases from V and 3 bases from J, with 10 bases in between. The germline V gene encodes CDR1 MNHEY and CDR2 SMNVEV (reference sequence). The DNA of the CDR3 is TGTGCCAGCAGTGGAGGGCTTGACACTGAAGCTTTCTTT. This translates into CASSGGLDTEAFF.

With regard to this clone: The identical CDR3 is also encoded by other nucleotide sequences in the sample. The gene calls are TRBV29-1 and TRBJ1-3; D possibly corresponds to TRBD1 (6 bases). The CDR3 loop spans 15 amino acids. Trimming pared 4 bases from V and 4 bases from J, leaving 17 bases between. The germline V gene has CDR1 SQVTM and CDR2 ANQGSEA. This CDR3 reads CSVVPGQGLGNTIYF. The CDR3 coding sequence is TGCAGCGTTGTCCCGGGACAAGGGCTAGGAAACACCATATATTTT.

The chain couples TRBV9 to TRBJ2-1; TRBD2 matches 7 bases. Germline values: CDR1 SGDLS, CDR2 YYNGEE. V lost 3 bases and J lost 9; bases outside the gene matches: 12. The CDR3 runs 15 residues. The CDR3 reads CASSDKGLPLGEQFF. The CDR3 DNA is TGTGCCAGCAGCGACAAGGGACTACCTCTGGGTGAGCAGTTCTTC.

The CDR3 region has the DNA TGTGCCAGCAGCCCCATCGGGCCCTACAATGAGCAGTTCTTC. It yields the protein CASSPIGPYNEQFF. V usage is TRBV7-9 and J usage is TRBJ2-1, with D uncertain. This CDR3 comprises 14 residues. Germline assignment: CDR1 SEHNR and CDR2 FQNEAQ (reference sequence). The germline V and J ends were trimmed by 5 bases and 2 bases, with 10 bases remaining between them.

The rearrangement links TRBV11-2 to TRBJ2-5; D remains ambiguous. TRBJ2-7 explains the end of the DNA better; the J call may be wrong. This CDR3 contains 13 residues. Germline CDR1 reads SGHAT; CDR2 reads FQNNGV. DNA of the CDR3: TGTGCCAGCAGCCCCGCTGGGGTGACCGAGCAGTACTTC. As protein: CASSPAGVTEQYF.

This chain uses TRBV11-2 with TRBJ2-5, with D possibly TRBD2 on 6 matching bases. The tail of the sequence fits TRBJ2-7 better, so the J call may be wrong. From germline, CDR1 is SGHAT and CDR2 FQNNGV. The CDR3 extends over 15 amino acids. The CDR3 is CASSRPGLYSYEQYF. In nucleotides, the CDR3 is TGTGCCAGCAGTCGTCCGGGACTTTACTCCTACGAGCAGTACTTC.

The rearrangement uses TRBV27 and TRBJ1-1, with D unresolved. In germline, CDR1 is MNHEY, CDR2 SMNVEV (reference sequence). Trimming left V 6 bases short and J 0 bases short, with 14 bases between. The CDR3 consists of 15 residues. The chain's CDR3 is CASRARADLNTEAFF. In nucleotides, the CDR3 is TGTGCCAGCAGAGCCCGGGCAGATTTGAACACTGAAGCTTTCTTT.

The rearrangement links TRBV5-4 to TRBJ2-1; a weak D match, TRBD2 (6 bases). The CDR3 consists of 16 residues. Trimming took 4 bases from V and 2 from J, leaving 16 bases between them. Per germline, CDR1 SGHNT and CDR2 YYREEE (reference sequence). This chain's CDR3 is CASSQGLSTTYNEQFF. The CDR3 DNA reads TGTGCCAGCAGCCAAGGACTATCCACTACCTACAATGAGCAGTTCTTC.

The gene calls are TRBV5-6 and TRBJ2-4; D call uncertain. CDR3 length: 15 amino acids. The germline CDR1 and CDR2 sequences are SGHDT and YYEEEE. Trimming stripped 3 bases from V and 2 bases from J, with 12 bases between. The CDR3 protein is CASSYLSGSKNIQYF. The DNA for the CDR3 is TGTGCCAGCAGCTATCTTTCAGGTTCCAAAAACATTCAGTACTTC. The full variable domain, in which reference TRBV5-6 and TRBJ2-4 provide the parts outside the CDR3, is DAGVTQSPTHLIKTRGQQVTLRCSPKSGHDTVSWYQQALGQGPQFIFQYYEEEERQRGNFPDRFSGHQFPNYSSELNVNALLLGDSALYLCASSYLSGSKNIQYFGAGTRLSVL.

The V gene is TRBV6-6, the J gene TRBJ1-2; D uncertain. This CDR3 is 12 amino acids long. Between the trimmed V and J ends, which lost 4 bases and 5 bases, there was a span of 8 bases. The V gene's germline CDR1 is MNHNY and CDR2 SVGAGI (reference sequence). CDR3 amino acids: CASSFEGYGYTF. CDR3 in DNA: TGTGCCAGCAGTTTCGAAGGGTATGGCTACACCTTC.

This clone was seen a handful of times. The CDR3 is CASSLGGGPHNEQFF. CDR3 coding DNA: TGTGCCAGCAGCTTGGGGGGGGGACCACACAATGAGCAGTTCTTC. This chain joins TRBV5-4 and TRBJ2-1, with 7 bases identical to TRBD2. This CDR3 has 15 amino acids. V lost 0 bases to trimming and J lost 5 bases; unmatched junction nucleotides: 5. The germline V gene has CDR1 SGHNT and CDR2 YYREEE (reference sequence).

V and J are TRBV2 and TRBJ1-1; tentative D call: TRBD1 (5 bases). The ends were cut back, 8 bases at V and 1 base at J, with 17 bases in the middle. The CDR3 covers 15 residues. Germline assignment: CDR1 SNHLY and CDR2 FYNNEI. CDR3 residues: CASPSGGEKNTEAFF. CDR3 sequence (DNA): TGTGCCAGCCCGTCGGGGGGGGAAAAGAACACTGAAGCTTTCTTT. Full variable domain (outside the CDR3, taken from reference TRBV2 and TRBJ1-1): EPEVTQTPSHQVTQMGQEVILRCVPISNHLYFYWYRQILGQKVEFLVSFYNNEISEKSEIFDDQFSVERPDGSNFTLKIRSTKLEDSAMYFCASPSGGEKNTEAFFGQGTRLTVV.

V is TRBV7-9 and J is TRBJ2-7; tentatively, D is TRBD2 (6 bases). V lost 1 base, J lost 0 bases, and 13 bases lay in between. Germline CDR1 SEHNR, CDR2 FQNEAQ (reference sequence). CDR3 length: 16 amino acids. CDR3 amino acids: CASSLGFAGSSYEQYF. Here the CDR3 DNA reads TGTGCCAGCAGCTTAGGGTTCGCGGGGAGCTCCTACGAGCAGTACTTC.

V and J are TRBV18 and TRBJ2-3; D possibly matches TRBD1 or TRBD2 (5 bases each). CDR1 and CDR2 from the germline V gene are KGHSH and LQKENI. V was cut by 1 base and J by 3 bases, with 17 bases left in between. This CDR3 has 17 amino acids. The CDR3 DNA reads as TGTGCCAGCTCACCACGGGGGACCCTAAAAGATACAGATACGCAGTATTTT. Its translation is CASSPRGTLKDTDTQYF.

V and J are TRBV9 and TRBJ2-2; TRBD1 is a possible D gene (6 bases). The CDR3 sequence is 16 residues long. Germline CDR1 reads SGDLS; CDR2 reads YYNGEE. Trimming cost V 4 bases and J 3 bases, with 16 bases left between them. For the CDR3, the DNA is TGTGCCAGCAGCCCCGGAAGGGGGTCATACACCGGGGAGCTGTTTTTT. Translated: CASSPGRGSYTGELFF.

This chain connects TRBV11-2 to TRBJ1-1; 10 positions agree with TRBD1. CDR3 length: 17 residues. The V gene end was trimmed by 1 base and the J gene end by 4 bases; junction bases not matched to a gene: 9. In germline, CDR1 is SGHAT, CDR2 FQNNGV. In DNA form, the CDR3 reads TGTGCCAGCAGCTTAGGGTCGGGACAGGGGAGGACCACTGAAGCTTTCTTT. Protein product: CASSLGSGQGRTTEAFF.

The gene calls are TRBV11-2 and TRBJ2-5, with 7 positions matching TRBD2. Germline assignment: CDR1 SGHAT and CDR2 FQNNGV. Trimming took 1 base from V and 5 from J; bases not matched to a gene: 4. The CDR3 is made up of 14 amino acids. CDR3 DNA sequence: TGTGCCAGCAGCTTAGTTAGTAGCGGGGAGACCCAGTACTTC. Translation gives CASSLVSSGETQYF.

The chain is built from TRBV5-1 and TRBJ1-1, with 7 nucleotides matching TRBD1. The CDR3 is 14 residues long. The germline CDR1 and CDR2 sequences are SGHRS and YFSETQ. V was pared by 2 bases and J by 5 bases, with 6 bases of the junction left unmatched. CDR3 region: CASSLGTEVTEAFF. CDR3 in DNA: TGCGCCAGCAGCTTAGGGACAGAGGTTACTGAAGCTTTCTTT.

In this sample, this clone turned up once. The CDR3, as DNA: TGCGCCAGCAGCCAAGGGGGGGCAGACCGGTGCGGGGGCACAGATACGCAGTATTTT. This encodes CASSQGGADRCGGTDTQYF. The chain employs TRBV4-1 and TRBJ2-3, with D perhaps assigned TRBD1 or TRBD2 (6 bases each). V lost 1 base and J 1 base, leaving 21 bases between the germline ends. The germline CDR1 and CDR2 sequences are MGHRA and YSYEKL. The CDR3 has 19 residues.

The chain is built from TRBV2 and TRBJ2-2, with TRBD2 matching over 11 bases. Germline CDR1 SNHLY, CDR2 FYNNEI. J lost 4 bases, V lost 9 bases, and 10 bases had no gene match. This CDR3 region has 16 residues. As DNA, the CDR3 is TGTGCCAGGGCGACGACTAGCGGGACCCCCACCGGGGAGCTGTTTTTT. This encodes CARATTSGTPTGELFF.